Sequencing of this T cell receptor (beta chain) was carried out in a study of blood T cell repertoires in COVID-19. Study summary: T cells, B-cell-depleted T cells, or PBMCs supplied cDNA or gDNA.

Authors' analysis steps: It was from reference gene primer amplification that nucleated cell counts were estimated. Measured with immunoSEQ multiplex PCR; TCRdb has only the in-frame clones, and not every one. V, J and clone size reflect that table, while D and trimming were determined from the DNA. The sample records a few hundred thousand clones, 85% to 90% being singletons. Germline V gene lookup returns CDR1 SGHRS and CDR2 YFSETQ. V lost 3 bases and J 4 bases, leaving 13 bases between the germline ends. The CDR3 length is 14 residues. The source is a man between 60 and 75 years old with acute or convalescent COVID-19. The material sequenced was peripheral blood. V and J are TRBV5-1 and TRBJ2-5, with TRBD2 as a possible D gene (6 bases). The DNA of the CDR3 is TGCGCCAGCAGCTACACCGGGAGACGAGAGACCCAGTACTTC. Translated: CASSYTGRRETQYF.